The rows below give T cell receptor beta chains drawn from one sample of a study of Graves' ophthalmopathy and Graves' hyperthyroidism. TCRdb reanalysed the multiplex PCR reads using MiXCR and keeps one entry per CDR3 protein. Found here are some 410,000 distinct CDR3 sequences, roughly 20% of them singletons; the top ten hold more than 2.5%. The sequenced sample was peripheral blood. Receptors were obtained from a woman in her late teens or twenties with stable Graves' hyperthyroidism. Each CDR3 is given with its conserved first and last residue. The D gene is left open where the match is weak. Size is stated for part of the rows, as once, few or many counts, or as a class when the clone is expanded.

>TRBJ2-5|NA|many|TRBV11-1
CASSVDREETQYF
TGTGCCAGCAGCGTAGACAGAGAAGAGACCCAGTACTTC
>TRBJ1-2|TRBD1|NA|TRBV12-3/TRBV12-4
CASSLIVPTPRTGDF
TGTGCCAGCAGTTTAATTGTTCCCACTCCCAGGACAGGCGACTTC
>TRBJ2-7|NA|many|TRBV2
CASSEDGQIFSYEQYF
TGTGCCAGCAGTGAAGACGGACAGATTTTTTCCTACGAGCAGTACTTC
>TRBJ2-2|TRBD2|many|TRBV11-2
CASSLFRWTSGANTGELFF
TGTGCCAGCAGCTTATTCCGGTGGACTAGCGGAGCGAACACCGGGGAGCTGTTTTTT
>TRBJ2-7|NA|many|TRBV27
CASSLDGPWGEQYF
TGTGCCAGCAGTTTAGATGGACCCTGGGGCGAGCAGTACTTC
>TRBJ1-2|TRBD1|many|TRBV15
CATSRGTANYGYTF
TGTGCCACCAGCAGGGGGACAGCTAACTATGGCTACACCTTC
>TRBJ1-1|NA|many|TRBV20-1
CSARGLEGNTEAFF
TGCAGTGCTAGAGGACTTGAGGGGAACACTGAAGCTTTCTTT
>TRBJ1-1|NA|many|TRBV6-5
CASSYSQSKHMNTEAFF
TGTGCCAGCAGTTACTCACAGTCTAAGCATATGAACACTGAAGCTTTCTTT
>TRBJ1-1|TRBD1|few|TRBV3-1
CASSQDLGQVAFF
TGTGCCAGCAGCCAAGATTTGGGACAGGTAGCTTTCTTT
>TRBJ1-1|TRBD1|NA|TRBV28
CAATGVLEAFF
TGTGCCGCTACAGGGGTCCTTGAAGCTTTCTTT
>TRBJ2-7|NA|many|TRBV6-5
CASSFHYEQYF
TGTGCCAGCAGTTTCCACTACGAGCAGTACTTC
>TRBJ1-1|NA|few|TRBV30
CAWSAYMNTEAFF
TGTGCCTGGAGTGCCTATATGAACACTGAAGCTTTCTTT
>TRBJ2-4|NA|many|TRBV11-2
CASSHLVAIQYF
TGTGCCAGCAGCCACTTAGTGGCCATTCAGTACTTC
>TRBJ1-5|TRBD1|NA|TRBV15
CATSTGTGKSNQPQHF
TGTGCCACCAGCACCGGGACAGGGAAGAGCAATCAGCCCCAGCATTTT
>TRBJ1-5|NA|many|TRBV15
CATSRERARDQPQHF
TGTGCCACCAGCAGAGAAAGGGCCAGAGATCAGCCCCAGCATTTT
>TRBJ1-2|NA|NA|TRBV6-2/TRBV6-3
CASSYRPPEDYGYTF
TGTGCCAGCAGTTACAGGCCACCGGAAGACTATGGCTACACCTTC
>TRBJ2-1|NA|NA|TRBV5-1
CASRSGAYNEQFF
TGCGCCAGCAGGTCCGGGGCATACAATGAGCAGTTCTTC
>TRBJ1-1|NA|many|TRBV4-1
CASSPYKGGKKNTEAFF
TGCGCCAGCAGCCCATACAAAGGGGGAAAAAAGAACACTGAAGCTTTCTTT
>TRBJ1-2|TRBD1|NA|TRBV6-1
CASSAWDRGYGYTF
TGTGCCAGCAGTGCCTGGGACAGAGGGTATGGCTACACCTTC
>TRBJ2-4|NA|many|TRBV7-8
CASSLGFNRLAKNIQYF
TGTGCCAGCAGCTTAGGGTTCAACAGGTTGGCCAAAAACATTCAGTACTTC
>TRBJ1-5|NA|NA|TRBV4-1
CASSPSPLGNQPQHF
TGCGCCAGCAGCCCCAGTCCATTAGGCAATCAGCCCCAGCATTTT
>TRBJ1-2|TRBD1|many|TRBV20-1
CSAQQGAQSYGYTF
TGCAGTGCTCAACAGGGGGCGCAGAGCTATGGCTACACCTTC
>TRBJ1-2|TRBD1|many|TRBV19
CASSSRGQSYGYTF
TGTGCCAGTAGTTCCAGGGGGCAGAGCTATGGCTACACCTTC
>TRBJ2-7|TRBD2|many|TRBV6-5
CASRALAGGVYEQYF
TGTGCCAGCAGAGCCCTAGCGGGAGGTGTCTACGAGCAGTACTTC
>TRBJ1-1|TRBD1|many|TRBV20-1
CSAATGTSNTEAFF
TGCAGTGCAGCGACAGGGACCTCGAACACTGAAGCTTTCTTT
>TRBJ2-7|NA|many|TRBV24-1
CATSGMNSSYEQYF
TGTGCCACCAGTGGTATGAATAGTAGCTACGAGCAGTACTTC
>TRBJ2-4|NA|NA|TRBV27
CASSLSRGYIQYF
TGTGCCAGCAGTTTGTCCCGCGGGTACATTCAGTACTTC
>TRBJ1-5|NA|many|TRBV19
CASNTVGSYQPQHF
TGTGCCAGTAATACTGTAGGGAGTTATCAGCCCCAGCATTTT
>TRBJ2-7|TRBD2|many|TRBV6-5
CASSYSRASGSYEQYF
TGTGCCAGCAGTTACTCCCGGGCTAGCGGGAGTTACGAGCAGTACTTC
>TRBJ2-3|TRBD2|few|TRBV6-4
CASSTKAGVSIDTQYF
TGTGCCAGCAGTACTAAAGCGGGAGTCTCGATAGATACGCAGTATTTT
>TRBJ1-1|NA|many|TRBV7-9
CASSSRVVNTEAFF
TGTGCCAGCAGCAGCAGGGTGGTGAACACTGAAGCTTTCTTT
>TRBJ2-7|NA|many|TRBV6-1
CASSRTTALSYEQYF
TGTGCCAGCAGTCGCACGACTGCCCTATCCTACGAGCAGTACTTC
>TRBJ1-2|TRBD1|many|TRBV29-1
CSVLPGQGDYGYTF
TGCAGCGTGTTGCCGGGACAGGGTGACTATGGCTACACCTTC
>TRBJ2-5|TRBD2|many|TRBV5-1
CASSLVASGKETQYF
TGCGCCAGCAGCTTGGTAGCTAGCGGGAAGGAGACCCAGTACTTC
>TRBJ2-5|NA|many|TRBV28
CASSDSYLETQYF
TGTGCCAGCAGCGACTCATACTTGGAGACCCAGTACTTC
>TRBJ1-1|TRBD1|NA|TRBV20-1
CSALRGRRTEAFF
TGCAGTGCTTTGAGGGGGCGGCGGACTGAAGCTTTCTTT
>TRBJ1-4|NA|NA|TRBV19
CASRGRLDDEKLFF
TGTGCCAGTAGGGGCCGTTTGGATGATGAAAAACTGTTTTTT
>TRBJ1-1|NA|many|TRBV30
CAWSVKAGEAFF
TGTGCCTGGAGTGTAAAGGCAGGGGAAGCTTTCTTT
>TRBJ1-6|NA|many|TRBV6-5
CASSWLSSSYNSPLHF
TGTGCCAGCAGTTGGTTGAGCAGCTCCTATAATTCACCCCTCCACTTT
>TRBJ2-7|TRBD2|many|TRBV9
CASSVVPRGSVSEQYF
TGTGCCAGCAGCGTAGTCCCTCGCGGGAGCGTCTCCGAGCAGTACTTC
>TRBJ2-5|TRBD2|many|TRBV20-1
CSARVIGTTPSQETQYF
TGCAGTGCTAGAGTCATAGGGACTACCCCGAGCCAAGAGACCCAGTACTTC
>TRBJ2-2|NA|many|TRBV12-3/TRBV12-4
CASSYDGGPSGELFF
TGTGCCAGCAGTTATGATGGAGGGCCCTCCGGGGAGCTGTTTTTT
>TRBJ2-7|NA|many|TRBV4-1
CASSPWGEFAYEQYF
TGCGCCAGCAGCCCCTGGGGGGAGTTCGCCTACGAGCAGTACTTC
>TRBJ2-7|TRBD2|NA|TRBV7-3
CASSLGHGRFYEQYF
TGTGCCAGCAGCTTAGGTCACGGGAGGTTCTACGAGCAGTACTTC
>TRBJ2-5|NA|few|TRBV28
CASSRDIERETQYF
TGTGCCAGCAGCCGAGATATAGAGCGAGAGACCCAGTACTTC
>TRBJ2-3|NA|many|TRBV27
CASSLYEGAFGTDTQYF
TGTGCCAGCAGTTTATACGAAGGGGCCTTCGGCACAGATACGCAGTATTTT
>TRBJ1-1|TRBD1|many|TRBV11-1
CASSLDRADTEAFF
TGTGCCAGCAGCCTGGACAGGGCGGACACTGAAGCTTTCTTT
>TRBJ2-2|TRBD2|many|TRBV18
CASSELAANTGELFF
TGTGCCAGCTCAGAACTAGCGGCGAACACCGGGGAGCTGTTTTTT
>TRBJ2-7|TRBD1|NA|TRBV6-1
CASTPPGQVYEQYF
TGTGCCAGCACCCCACCGGGACAGGTATACGAGCAGTACTTC
>TRBJ2-7|TRBD2|many|TRBV14
CASSQDSTSGAYEQYF
TGTGCCAGCAGCCAAGATTCGACTAGCGGAGCTTACGAGCAGTACTTC
>TRBJ2-7|TRBD2|NA|TRBV27
CASSPRWGGPYEQYF
TGTGCCAGCAGTCCGCGGTGGGGGGGTCCCTACGAGCAGTACTTC
>TRBJ2-5|TRBD2|NA|TRBV28
CASSSQRGGRWETQYF
TGTGCCAGCAGTAGTCAGCGGGGGGGCCGTTGGGAGACCCAGTACTTC
>TRBJ1-1|NA|many|TRBV29-1
CSVEGGRDTNTEAFF
TGCAGCGTTGAGGGGGGGCGGGACACGAACACTGAAGCTTTCTTT
>TRBJ1-3|NA|many|TRBV5-1
CASTRAGLSGNTIYF
TGCGCCAGTACTAGAGCCGGCCTCTCTGGAAACACCATATATTTT